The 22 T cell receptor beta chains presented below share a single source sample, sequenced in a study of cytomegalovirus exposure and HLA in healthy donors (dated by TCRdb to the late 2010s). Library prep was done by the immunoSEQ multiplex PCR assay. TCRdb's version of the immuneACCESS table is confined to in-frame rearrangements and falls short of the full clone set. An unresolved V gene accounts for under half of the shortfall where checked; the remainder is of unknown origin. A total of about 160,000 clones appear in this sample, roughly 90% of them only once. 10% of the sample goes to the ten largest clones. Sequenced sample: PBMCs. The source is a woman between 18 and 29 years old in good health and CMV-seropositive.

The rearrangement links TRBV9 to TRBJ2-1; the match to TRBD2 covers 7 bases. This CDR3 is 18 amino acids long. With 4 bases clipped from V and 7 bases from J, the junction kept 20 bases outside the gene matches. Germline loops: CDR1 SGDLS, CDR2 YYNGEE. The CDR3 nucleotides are TGTGCCAGCAGCCCCGGGCAAGCGGGAAACGACCTTAGGAATGAGCAGTTCTTC. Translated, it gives CASSPGQAGNDLRNEQFF.

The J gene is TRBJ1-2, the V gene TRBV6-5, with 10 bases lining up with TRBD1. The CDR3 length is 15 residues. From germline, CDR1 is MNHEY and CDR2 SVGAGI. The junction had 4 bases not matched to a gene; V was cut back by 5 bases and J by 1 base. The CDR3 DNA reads TGTGCCAGCAGTCCGACAGGGGGCTTTAACTATGGCTACACCTTC. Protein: CASSPTGGFNYGYTF.

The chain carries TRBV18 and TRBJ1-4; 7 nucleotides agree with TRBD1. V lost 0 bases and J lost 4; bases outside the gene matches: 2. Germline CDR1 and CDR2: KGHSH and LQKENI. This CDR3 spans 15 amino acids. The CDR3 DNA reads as TGTGCCAGCTCACCACCGGGACAGTTTAATGAAAAACTGTTTTTT. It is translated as CASSPPGQFNEKLFF.

CDR3 coding DNA: TGCGCCAGCAGGGTTAGCGCCGATTACGAGCAGTACTTC. It encodes CASRVSADYEQYF. The chain couples TRBV5-1 to TRBJ2-7, with a weak D call TRBD2 (5 bases). The CDR3 covers 13 residues. The V and J ends lost 5 bases and 4 bases respectively, with 13 bases between them. From germline, CDR1 is SGHRS and CDR2 YFSETQ.

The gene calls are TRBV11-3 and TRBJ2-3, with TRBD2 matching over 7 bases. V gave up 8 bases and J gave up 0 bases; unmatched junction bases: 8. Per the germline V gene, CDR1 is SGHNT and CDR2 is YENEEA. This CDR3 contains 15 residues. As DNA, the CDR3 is TGTGCCAGCGGAGCTAGCGGATCAAGCACAGATACGCAGTATTTT. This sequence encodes CASGASGSSTDTQYF.

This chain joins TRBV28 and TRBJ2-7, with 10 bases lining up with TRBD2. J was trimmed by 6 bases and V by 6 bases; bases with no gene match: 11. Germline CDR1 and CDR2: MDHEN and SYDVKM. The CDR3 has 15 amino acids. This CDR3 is CASSVPGLAPVEQYF. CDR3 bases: TGTGCCAGCAGCGTCCCGGGACTAGCGCCCGTCGAGCAGTACTTC. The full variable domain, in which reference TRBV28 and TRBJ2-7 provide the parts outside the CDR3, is DVKVTQSSRYLVKRTGEKVFLECVQDMDHENMFWYRQDPGLGLRLIYFSYDVKMKEKGDIPEGYSVSREKKERFSLILESASTNQTSMYLCASSVPGLAPVEQYFGPGTRLTVT.

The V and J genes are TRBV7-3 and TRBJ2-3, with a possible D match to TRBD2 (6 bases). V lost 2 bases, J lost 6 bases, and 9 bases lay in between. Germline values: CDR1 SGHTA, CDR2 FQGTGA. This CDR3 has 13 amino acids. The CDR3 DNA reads TGTGCCAGCAGCTTAGGGACTGCTGATACGCAGTATTTT. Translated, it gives CASSLGTADTQYF.

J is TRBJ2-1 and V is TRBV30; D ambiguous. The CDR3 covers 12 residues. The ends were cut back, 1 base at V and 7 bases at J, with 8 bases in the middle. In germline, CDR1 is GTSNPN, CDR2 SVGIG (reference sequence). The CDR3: CAWSEQLNEQFF. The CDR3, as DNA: TGTGCCTGGAGTGAACAGTTGAATGAGCAGTTCTTC.

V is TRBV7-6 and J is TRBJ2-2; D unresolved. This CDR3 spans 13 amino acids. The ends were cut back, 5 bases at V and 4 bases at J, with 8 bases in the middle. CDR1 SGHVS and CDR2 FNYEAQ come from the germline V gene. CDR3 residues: CASSRVTTGELFF. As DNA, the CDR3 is TGTGCCAGCAGCCGGGTAACCACCGGGGAGCTGTTTTTT. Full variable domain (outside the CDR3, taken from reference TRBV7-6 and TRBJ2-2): GAGVSQSPRYKVTKRGQDVALRCDPISGHVSLYWYRQALGQGPEFLTYFNYEAQQDKSGLPNDRFSAERPEGSISTLTIQRTEQRDSAMYRCASSRVTTGELFFGEGSRLTVL.

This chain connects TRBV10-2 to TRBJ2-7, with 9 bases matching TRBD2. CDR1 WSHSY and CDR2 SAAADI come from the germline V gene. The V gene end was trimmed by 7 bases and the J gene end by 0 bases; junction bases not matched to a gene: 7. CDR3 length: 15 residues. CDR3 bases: TGCGCCAGCAACCCCAATAGCGGGAGCTCCTACGAGCAGTACTTC. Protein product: CASNPNSGSSYEQYF.

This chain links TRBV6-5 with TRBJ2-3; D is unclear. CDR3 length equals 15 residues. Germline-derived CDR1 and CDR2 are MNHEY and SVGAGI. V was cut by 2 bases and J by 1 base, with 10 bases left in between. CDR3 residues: CASSYQRHRTDTQYF. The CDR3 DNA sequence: TGTGCCAGCAGTTACCAAAGACACCGCACAGATACGCAGTATTTT.

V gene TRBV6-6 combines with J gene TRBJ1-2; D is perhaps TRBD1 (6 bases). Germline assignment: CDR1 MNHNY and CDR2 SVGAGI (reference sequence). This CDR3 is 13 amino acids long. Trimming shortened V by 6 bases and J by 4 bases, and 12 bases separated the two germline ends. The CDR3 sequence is CASRRDTAYGYTF. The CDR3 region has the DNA TGTGCCAGCAGGAGGGACACCGCCTATGGCTACACCTTC.

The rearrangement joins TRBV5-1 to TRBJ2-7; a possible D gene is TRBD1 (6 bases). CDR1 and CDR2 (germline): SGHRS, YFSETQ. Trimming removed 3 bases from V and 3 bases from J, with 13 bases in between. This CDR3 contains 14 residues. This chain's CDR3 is CASSSRDKNYEQYF. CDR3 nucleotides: TGCGCCAGCAGCTCCCGGGACAAGAACTACGAGCAGTACTTC.

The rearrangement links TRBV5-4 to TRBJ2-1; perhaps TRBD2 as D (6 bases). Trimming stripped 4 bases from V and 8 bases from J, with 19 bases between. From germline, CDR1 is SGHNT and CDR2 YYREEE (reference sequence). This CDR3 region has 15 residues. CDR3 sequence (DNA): TGTGCCAGCAGCCACCGAGCGGGCGGTGGGTATGAGCAGTTCTTC. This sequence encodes CASSHRAGGGYEQFF.

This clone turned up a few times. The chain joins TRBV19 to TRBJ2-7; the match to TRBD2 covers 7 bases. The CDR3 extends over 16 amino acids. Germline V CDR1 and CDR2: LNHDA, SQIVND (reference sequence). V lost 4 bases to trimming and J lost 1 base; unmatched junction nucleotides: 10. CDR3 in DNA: TGTGCCAGTAGTACCCTTCTCCTAGCGGAGTCCTACGAGCAGTACTTC. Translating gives CASSTLLLAESYEQYF.

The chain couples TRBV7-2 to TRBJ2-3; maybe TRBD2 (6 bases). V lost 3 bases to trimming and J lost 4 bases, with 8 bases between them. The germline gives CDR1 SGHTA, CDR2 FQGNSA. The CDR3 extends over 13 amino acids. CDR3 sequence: CASSLSGADTQYF. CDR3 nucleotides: TGTGCCAGCAGCTTGTCGGGGGCAGATACGCAGTATTTT.

The CDR3 DNA reads as TGTGCCACCAGCAGAGATAGGGAGCTTACCGGGGAGCTGTTTTTT. Residues: CATSRDRELTGELFF. J is TRBJ2-2 and V is TRBV15, with D possibly matching TRBD2 (5 bases). Germline CDR1 LNHNV, CDR2 YYDKDF (reference sequence). CDR3 length: 15 residues. V was trimmed by 0 bases and J by 5 bases, leaving 10 bases between them.

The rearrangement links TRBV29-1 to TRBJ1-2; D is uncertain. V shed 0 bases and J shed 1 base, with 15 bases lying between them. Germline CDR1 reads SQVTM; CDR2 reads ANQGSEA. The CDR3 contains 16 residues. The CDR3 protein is CSVEEPDLPGNYGYTF. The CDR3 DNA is TGCAGCGTTGAAGAACCCGATTTGCCGGGTAACTATGGCTACACCTTC.

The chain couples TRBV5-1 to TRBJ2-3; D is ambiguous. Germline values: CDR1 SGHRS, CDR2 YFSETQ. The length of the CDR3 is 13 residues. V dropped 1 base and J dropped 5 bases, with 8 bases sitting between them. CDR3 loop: CASSLIPEDTQYF. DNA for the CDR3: TGCGCCAGCAGCTTGATCCCAGAAGATACGCAGTATTTT.

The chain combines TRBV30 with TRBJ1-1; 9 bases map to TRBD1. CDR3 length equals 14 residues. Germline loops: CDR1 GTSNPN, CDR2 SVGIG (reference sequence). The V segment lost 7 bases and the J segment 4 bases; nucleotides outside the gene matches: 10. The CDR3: CASGQGIVRTEAFF. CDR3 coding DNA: TGTGCCTCCGGACAGGGGATTGTTCGCACTGAAGCTTTCTTT.

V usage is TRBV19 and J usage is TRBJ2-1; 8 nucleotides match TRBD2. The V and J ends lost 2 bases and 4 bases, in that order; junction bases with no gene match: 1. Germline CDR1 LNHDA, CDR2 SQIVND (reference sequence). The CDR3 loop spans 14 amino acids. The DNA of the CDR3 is TGTGCCAGTAGTATAAGCGGGAGATACAATGAGCAGTTCTTC. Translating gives CASSISGRYNEQFF.

The CDR3 region has the DNA TGCGCCAGCAGCAACATACAGGGCAGCCATGGCTACACCTTC. Residues: CASSNIQGSHGYTF. The rearrangement uses TRBV5-1 and TRBJ1-2, with a possible D match to TRBD1 (6 bases). In germline, CDR1 is SGHRS, CDR2 YFSETQ. This CDR3 contains 14 residues. The V end lost 4 bases, the J end lost 6 bases, and 16 bases lay between the germline ends.